One sample yielded the 5 T cell receptor beta chains listed below, sequenced in a study of beta chain features in type 1 diabetes. These receptors are not linked to any known antigen. Since all of the isolated RNA was reverse transcribed, expressed TCRB transcripts were what got sequenced. Sequencing used immunoSEQ multiplex PCR; TCRdb keeps in-frame clones, though not all of them. Of about 160,000 clones detected, around 10% appear once; the ten largest clones hold more than 0.4%. Study results and limitations: In all four CD4+ subsets, TCRB CDR3 length was significantly, moderately reduced in type 1 diabetes.

Material for sequencing was central memory CD4+ T cells from blood. These receptor sequences come from a man in his thirties or forties with type 1 diabetes.

The chain has TRBV27 and TRBJ1-2; 10 bases match TRBD1. CDR3 size: 14 residues. Trimming took 6 bases from V and 7 from J; bases not matched to a gene: 8. Per the germline V gene, CDR1 is MNHEY and CDR2 is SMNVEV (reference sequence). CDR3 sequence: CASSRQGALGGYTF. The CDR3 DNA is TGTGCCAGCAGCAGACAGGGGGCCTTGGGTGGCTACACCTTC.

In its sample, this clone was seen a few times. V and J are TRBV6-5 and TRBJ1-4; TRBD1 is a possible D gene (5 bases). Germline V gene lookup returns CDR1 MNHEY and CDR2 SVGAGI. The V end lost 6 bases, the J end lost 8 bases, and 19 bases lay between the germline ends. CDR3 length: 15 amino acids. The CDR3 coding sequence is TGTGCCAGCAGATCTTTGGGGCAGGTAGTGGAAAAACTGTTTTTT. This translates into CASRSLGQVVEKLFF.

The chain recombines TRBV5-4 with TRBJ2-3; 7 bases agree with TRBD2. V was pared by 0 bases and J by 0 bases, with 4 bases of the junction left unmatched. Germline V gives CDR1 SGHNT, CDR2 YYREEE (reference sequence). The CDR3 contains 16 residues. The CDR3 bases are TGTGCCAGCAGCTTGGGTCCTAGCGGAAGCACAGATACGCAGTATTTT. Translation: CASSLGPSGSTDTQYF.

This clone was observed many times. The CDR3 loop reads CASSLSPAVSSYNEQFF. CDR3 bases: TGTGCCAGCAGCTTATCTCCAGCGGTCAGCTCCTACAATGAGCAGTTCTTC. This chain uses TRBV11-1 with TRBJ2-1; TRBD2 might be the D (5 bases). V gave up 2 bases and J gave up 0 bases, with 14 bases separating them. The CDR3 has 17 residues. CDR1 SGHAT and CDR2 FQDESV come from the germline V gene (reference sequence).

The chain carries TRBV5-4 and TRBJ1-1; no firm D call. The CDR3 has 14 residues. The germline V and J ends were trimmed by 5 bases and 3 bases, with 14 bases remaining between them. Per the germline V gene, CDR1 is SGHNT and CDR2 is YYREEE (reference sequence). CDR3 bases: TGTGCCAGCAGGCTGAGTCAATTGGACACTGAAGCTTTCTTT. Translation: CASRLSQLDTEAFF.